The 3 T cell receptor beta chains listed next were all sequenced from one sample in a study of blood T cell repertoires in COVID-19. Assay: immunoSEQ multiplex PCR; the TCRdb copy retains only in-frame clones and omits some. The profile shows fewer than 450,000 clones, nearly 90% of them singletons. The sample consisted of PBMCs or T cells enriched from blood (not recorded which). The receptors stem from a woman aged 40-49 years with acute COVID-19.

The chain uses TRBV5-6 and TRBJ2-5; the D gene is possibly TRBD1 (5 bases). The germline V and J ends were trimmed by 5 bases and 4 bases, with 12 bases remaining between them. Germline lookup yields CDR1 SGHDT and CDR2 YYEEEE. CDR3 length: 13 amino acids. The CDR3: CASSLTEAETQYF. The CDR3 nucleotides read TGTGCCAGCAGTCTGACAGAGGCAGAGACCCAGTACTTC.

The chain links TRBV7-9 to TRBJ2-1; possibly TRBD1 for D (6 bases). Germline V CDR1 and CDR2: SEHNR, FQNEAQ (reference sequence). Trimming removed 5 bases from V and 8 bases from J, with 16 bases in between. The CDR3 runs to 14 residues. CDR3 loop: CASSPPSGGHEQFF. The CDR3 DNA follows: TGTGCCAGCAGCCCCCCCAGTGGGGGCCATGAGCAGTTCTTC.

This chain links TRBV18 with TRBJ1-3, with 7 bases identical to TRBD1. V shed 5 bases, J shed 0 bases, and the junction held 7 bases outside the gene matches. The CDR3 runs to 16 residues. CDR1 is KGHSH, CDR2 LQKENI, per germline. In DNA, the CDR3 is TGTGCCAGCTCAACAGGACAGGCAGGCTCTGGAAACACCATATATTTT. Amino acid sequence: CASSTGQAGSGNTIYF.